The 30 T cell receptor beta chains presented below share a single source sample, sequenced in a study of technical replicates of blood from a few donors. Sequencing was performed with immunoSEQ multiplex PCR; in TCRdb, only in-frame clones are kept and a portion is missing. Here the sample spans 45,000 to 60,000 clones, 95% to 97% being singletons. Sequences were obtained from T cells isolated from PBMCs. These receptors all come from a human donor in good health.

V gene TRBV11-2 combines with J gene TRBJ2-7, with TRBD2 as a possible D gene (6 bases). CDR1 and CDR2 from the germline V gene are SGHAT and FQNNGV. This CDR3 region has 15 residues. V lost 5 bases to trimming and J lost 2 bases, with 16 bases between them. The CDR3 DNA reads TGTGCCAGCAGCGAGGGAGGCAGCTCCCCCTACGAGCAGTACTTC. It yields the protein CASSEGGSSPYEQYF.

The gene calls are TRBV6-5 and TRBJ2-2; the D is unclear. Per the germline V gene, CDR1 is MNHEY and CDR2 is SVGAGI. V lost 0 bases, J lost 1 base, and 9 bases lay in between. The CDR3 is 16 residues long. The CDR3 coding sequence is TGTGCCAGCAGTTACTCGACGACAATGAACACCGGGGAGCTGTTTTTT. Its protein is CASSYSTTMNTGELFF.

V usage is TRBV30 and J usage is TRBJ1-5; 8 bases agree with TRBD1. The junction had 4 bases not matched to a gene; V was cut back by 3 bases and J by 6 bases. CDR1 and CDR2 (germline): GTSNPN, SVGIG (reference sequence). The CDR3 runs 13 residues. The CDR3 loop is CAWRDRVSQPQHF. CDR3 nucleotide sequence: TGTGCCTGGAGGGACAGGGTAAGTCAGCCCCAGCATTTT.

The V call is TRBV5-4, the J call TRBJ1-1; a weak D match, TRBD1 (6 bases). CDR1 is SGHNT and CDR2 is YYREEE in the germline V gene (reference sequence). The CDR3 is made up of 14 amino acids. The V and J ends lost 3 bases and 6 bases respectively, with 15 bases between them. CDR3 sequence: CASSWGQGSAEAFF. CDR3 in DNA: TGTGCCAGCAGCTGGGGGCAGGGGAGCGCTGAAGCTTTCTTT.

The chain combines TRBV9 with TRBJ2-3; weak D call: TRBD2 (6 bases). Between the trimmed V and J ends, which lost 3 bases and 0 bases, there was a span of 17 bases. Germline CDR1 SGDLS, CDR2 YYNGEE. The CDR3 is made up of 17 amino acids. CDR3 in amino acids: CASSGPRLERSTDTQYF. The CDR3 DNA reads TGTGCCAGCAGCGGACCTCGACTAGAGAGGAGCACAGATACGCAGTATTTT.

V is TRBV2 and J is TRBJ2-1, with 10 bases aligning to TRBD2. The V segment lost 1 base and the J segment 8 bases; nucleotides outside the gene matches: 5. Germline V gene data show CDR1 as SNHLY and CDR2 as FYNNEI. The CDR3 is 15 residues long. Written as DNA, the CDR3 is TGTGCCAGCAGTGAAGGAGCGGGAGGGCCGTATGAGCAGTTCTTC. Translated, it gives CASSEGAGGPYEQFF.

Only one count was recorded for this clone. The rearrangement uses TRBV5-4 and TRBJ1-1, with D perhaps TRBD1 (5 bases). This CDR3 contains 15 residues. V lost 4 bases, J lost 0 bases, and 13 bases lay in between. In germline, CDR1 is SGHNT, CDR2 YYREEE (reference sequence). The CDR3 sequence is CASSAGSSMNTEAFF. CDR3 DNA: TGTGCCAGCAGCGCAGGGTCGAGCATGAACACTGAAGCTTTCTTT.

This chain connects TRBV4-2 to TRBJ1-5; TRBD1 is a possible D gene (6 bases). The V and J ends lost 3 bases and 4 bases respectively, with 16 bases between them. Germline CDR1 and CDR2: LGHNA and YNFKEQ. This CDR3 spans 16 amino acids. CDR3 protein: CASSQDSGTLNQPQHF. The CDR3 bases are TGTGCCAGCAGCCAGGACTCCGGGACACTGAATCAGCCCCAGCATTTT.

The V and J genes are TRBV11-2 and TRBJ1-1; 7 bases are shared with TRBD1. V lost 4 bases, J lost 4 bases, and 6 bases stayed unmatched. CDR3 length equals 14 residues. From germline, CDR1 is SGHAT and CDR2 FQNNGV. The DNA for the CDR3 is TGTGCCAGCAGCTGGACTACAGGGGCCACTGAAGCTTTCTTT. It is translated as CASSWTTGATEAFF. The full variable domain, with the rest looked up from reference TRBV11-2 and TRBJ1-1, is EAGVAQSPRYKIIEKRQSVAFWCNPISGHATLYWYQQILGQGPKLLIQFQNNGVVDDSQLPKDRFSAERLKGVDSTLKIQPAKLEDSAVYLCASSWTTGATEAFFGQGTRLTVV.

The chain has TRBV7-8 and TRBJ2-7; no definite D call. V shed 1 base and J shed 0 bases, with 13 bases lying between them. The germline CDR1 and CDR2 sequences are SGHVS and FQNEAQ. This CDR3 spans 16 amino acids. Here the CDR3 DNA reads TGTGCCAGCAGCTTAGGGAATAGCCACATCTCCTACGAGCAGTACTTC. The encoded protein is CASSLGNSHISYEQYF.

V gene TRBV4-1 combines with J gene TRBJ2-7, with a weak D call TRBD1 (6 bases). The length of the CDR3 is 15 residues. CDR1 and CDR2 (germline): MGHRA, YSYEKL. The V end was cut by 1 base, the J end by 0 bases, with 10 bases between. The CDR3 loop reads CASSQGDTGSYEQYF. CDR3 bases: TGCGCCAGCAGCCAAGGGGACACCGGCTCCTACGAGCAGTACTTC.

The chain uses TRBV30 and TRBJ2-6; D is unclear. With 0 bases removed from V and 8 bases from J, the gap between germline ends came to 5 bases. Germline CDR1 reads GTSNPN; CDR2 reads SVGIG (reference sequence). The CDR3 consists of 12 residues. The CDR3 here is CAWSVPPNVLTF. Written as DNA, the CDR3 is TGTGCCTGGAGTGTCCCTCCCAACGTCCTGACTTTC.

CDR3 nucleotides: TGTGCCAGCTCACCTTACAGGGAATTGAACTATGGCTACACCTTC. Amino acid sequence: CASSPYRELNYGYTF. The chain joins TRBV18 to TRBJ1-2; possibly TRBD1 for D (6 bases). Germline V gives CDR1 KGHSH, CDR2 LQKENI. The CDR3 consists of 15 residues. With 3 bases removed from V and 2 bases from J, the gap between germline ends came to 13 bases.

This chain joins TRBV7-8 and TRBJ1-5; tentatively, D is TRBD1 (5 bases). Trimming shortened V by 1 base and J by 0 bases, and 16 bases separated the two germline ends. The CDR3 contains 18 residues. Germline values: CDR1 SGHVS, CDR2 FQNEAQ. The CDR3 reads CASSLELSGFYSNQPQHF. In DNA, the CDR3 is TGTGCCAGCAGCTTAGAATTGTCAGGGTTTTATAGCAATCAGCCCCAGCATTTT.

V is TRBV2 and J is TRBJ1-1, with 8 nucleotides matching TRBD1. Losses at the gene ends were 4 bases for V and 6 bases for J; bases not matched to a gene: 10. Germline V gene lookup returns CDR1 SNHLY and CDR2 FYNNEI. The CDR3 is 15 residues long. CDR3 sequence: CASSVETGEIAEAFF. DNA for the CDR3: TGTGCCAGCAGTGTGGAGACAGGGGAGATCGCTGAAGCTTTCTTT.

The chain has TRBV4-1 and TRBJ2-7; a weak D match, TRBD2 (6 bases). Germline CDR1 MGHRA, CDR2 YSYEKL. This CDR3 contains 16 residues. Trimming took off 0 bases at V and 0 bases at J, with 12 bases between the two ends. CDR3 sequence reads: CASSQDWRELSYEQYF. The CDR3 region has the DNA TGCGCCAGCAGCCAAGATTGGCGGGAACTCTCCTACGAGCAGTACTTC.

The gene calls are TRBV19 and TRBJ1-5; 10 positions agree with TRBD1. The V gene end was trimmed by 3 bases and the J gene end by 6 bases; junction bases not matched to a gene: 8. From germline, CDR1 is LNHDA and CDR2 SQIVND (reference sequence). The CDR3 extends over 16 amino acids. DNA for the CDR3: TGTGCCAGTAGTATTCGACAGGGGGCGCGTGGTCAGCCCCAGCATTTT. Translation: CASSIRQGARGQPQHF.

The rearrangement joins TRBV29-1 to TRBJ2-7; D is possibly TRBD2 (6 bases). The V gene's germline CDR1 is SQVTM and CDR2 ANQGSEA. The ends were cut back, 4 bases at V and 2 bases at J, with 18 bases in the middle. This CDR3 is built from 15 residues. The CDR3 loop is CSVGLVEGTPYEQYF. Here the CDR3 DNA reads TGCAGCGTTGGATTGGTGGAGGGGACGCCCTACGAGCAGTACTTC.

The genes are TRBV27 and TRBJ1-2, with D maybe TRBD1 (6 bases). Trimming removed 0 bases from V and 0 bases from J, with 8 bases in between. Germline V gene lookup returns CDR1 MNHEY and CDR2 SMNVEV (reference sequence). This CDR3 spans 15 amino acids. The CDR3 is CASSLSGTTNYGYTF. Here the CDR3 DNA reads TGTGCCAGCAGTTTATCGGGGACAACTAACTATGGCTACACCTTC.

The chain carries TRBV10-3 and TRBJ2-3; 8 nucleotides align to TRBD1. The CDR3 sequence is 16 residues long. Germline V CDR1 and CDR2: ENHRY, SYGVKD. Trimming cost V 10 bases and J 0 bases; bases outside gene matches: 12. As DNA, the CDR3 is TGTGCCACCACCTCAACGACAGGGGTTAGCACAGATACGCAGTATTTT. It yields the protein CATTSTTGVSTDTQYF.

The chain is built from TRBV11-2 and TRBJ1-5; 8 nucleotides agree with TRBD1. Trimming cost V 0 bases and J 5 bases; bases outside gene matches: 3. The germline V gene encodes CDR1 SGHAT and CDR2 FQNNGV. The CDR3 is 15 residues long. CDR3 loop: CASSLDRGLYQPQHF. CDR3 sequence (DNA): TGTGCCAGCAGCTTAGACAGGGGGCTTTATCAGCCCCAGCATTTT.

This sequence joins TRBV5-4 and TRBJ2-7; the match to TRBD1 covers 7 bases. J was trimmed by 3 bases and V by 4 bases; bases with no gene match: 10. The CDR3 has 15 residues. CDR1 is SGHNT and CDR2 is YYREEE in the germline V gene (reference sequence). CDR3 protein: CASSGGTGARYEQYF. CDR3 DNA: TGTGCCAGCAGCGGGGGCACAGGGGCCCGCTACGAGCAGTACTTC.

V usage is TRBV10-3 and J usage is TRBJ2-7; D is perhaps TRBD2 (7 bases). This CDR3 is built from 16 residues. The V gene lost 0 bases and the J gene lost 1 base, with 13 bases spanning the gap. Germline CDR1 and CDR2: ENHRY and SYGVKD. CDR3 sequence: CAISESLGGGSYEQYF. CDR3 nucleotides: TGTGCCATCAGTGAGTCCCTGGGAGGGGGATCCTACGAGCAGTACTTC.

The chain is built from TRBV18 and TRBJ1-2, with 7 bases aligning to TRBD1. This CDR3 comprises 12 residues. Germline loops: CDR1 KGHSH, CDR2 LQKENI. CDR3 coding DNA: TGTGGGACAGGACTCTCTAGCTATGGCTACACCTTC. This translates into CGTGLSSYGYTF.

The V gene is TRBV10-3, the J gene TRBJ2-1; the D gene is possibly TRBD1 (6 bases). Between the trimmed V and J ends, which lost 8 bases and 4 bases, there was a span of 15 bases. Germline loops: CDR1 ENHRY, CDR2 SYGVKD. The CDR3 covers 14 residues. CDR3 in DNA: TGTGCCATCGCGAACAGGGTCGGTTACAATGAGCAGTTCTTC. Residues: CAIANRVGYNEQFF.

The V call is TRBV5-1, the J call TRBJ2-1, with 12 bases lining up with TRBD2. V was pared by 4 bases and J by 1 base, with 3 bases of the junction left unmatched. CDR3 size: 16 residues. CDR1 SGHRS and CDR2 YFSETQ come from the germline V gene. The DNA for the CDR3 is TGCGCCAGCAGCGGAGGACTAGCGGGGTCCTACAATGAGCAGTTCTTC. It codes for CASSGGLAGSYNEQFF.

The chain is built from TRBV19 and TRBJ1-1, with 7 nucleotides matching TRBD1. The CDR3 length is 15 residues. CDR1 and CDR2 from the germline V gene are LNHDA and SQIVND (reference sequence). V shed 1 base and J 2 bases; nucleotides not matched to a gene: 4. The CDR3 loop reads CASSIARQGNTEAFF. In DNA form, the CDR3 reads TGTGCCAGTAGTATAGCCAGACAGGGAAACACTGAAGCTTTCTTT.

The chain couples TRBV4-1 to TRBJ2-7; TRBD2 matches at 7 bases. The CDR3 loop spans 15 amino acids. The V gene end was trimmed by 0 bases and the J gene end by 3 bases; junction bases not matched to a gene: 5. CDR1 is MGHRA, CDR2 YSYEKL, per germline. Here the CDR3 reads CASSQDLAGFYEQYF. The CDR3 DNA reads TGCGCCAGCAGCCAAGACTTAGCGGGCTTCTACGAGCAGTACTTC.

Here the CDR3 DNA reads TGTGCCATCAGTGATGGACAGTTAAATCAGCCCCAGCATTTT. This gives the protein CAISDGQLNQPQHF. This chain joins TRBV10-3 and TRBJ1-5, with a weak D call TRBD1 (6 bases). The CDR3 spans 14 residues. Trimming took 3 bases from V and 4 from J, leaving 10 bases between them. Germline V CDR1 and CDR2: ENHRY, SYGVKD.

A single count supports this clone. The chain couples TRBV19 to TRBJ1-1; no definite D call. CDR3 length: 13 residues. CDR1 and CDR2 (germline): LNHDA, SQIVND (reference sequence). V was cut by 5 bases and J by 11 bases, with 18 bases left in between. CDR3 residues: CASSSQLTGSAFF. The CDR3 region has the DNA TGTGCCAGTAGTTCACAGCTGACGGGATCGGCTTTCTTT.